Sequencing of this T cell receptor (beta chain) was carried out in a study of T-cell memory formation after mild COVID-19. General study results and limits: Whether second-wave clones peaking at day 37 were SARS-CoV-2 specific went unconfirmed. For contracting clones, CD4+ ones sat mainly in CM and EM, CD8+ in EMRA.

Concerning this clonotype: As yet, its antigen is unknown.

Germline CDR1 is LGHNA and CDR2 is YSLEER. CDR3 length: 15 residues. V lost 4 bases, J lost 4 bases, and 9 bases stayed unmatched. UMIs and sample barcodes were carried by the TCR alpha and TCR beta cDNA libraries that 5'RACE produced using constant-segment primers. MiXCR, applied by TCRdb to the 5' RACE reads, yields one record per CDR3 protein. The sample has hundreds of thousands of distinct CDR3 sequences; roughly an eighth are singletons. This sequence originates from a man aged 18 to 30 who had mild COVID-19 (a few samples of this study predate the infection). Cell type and time point are not known. Sample: PBMCs or a T cell subset sorted from them (not recorded which). The V and J genes are TRBV4-3 and TRBJ2-5; 7 bases agree with TRBD2. For the CDR3, the DNA is TGCGCCAGCAGCCGAGGCCGTGGGAGGGTAGAGACCCAGTACTTC. Encoded protein: CASSRGRGRVETQYF.